This T cell receptor beta chain came from a study of cytomegalovirus exposure and HLA in healthy donors. Study details: The same platform as the 650 to 700 first-cohort repertoires was used for the roughly 130 validation repertoires, a later analysis reported.

Note on this clone: Antigen unknown.

Only in-frame clones appear in the TCRdb table, and some are missing; sequencing was by immunoSEQ multiplex PCR. The sample lists about 130,000 clones; around 90% were seen once. Findings of the study overall: The study recorded over 150 TCR beta chains that were cytomegalovirus-associated.

This receptor was taken from a young woman in good health and CMV-seropositive. The sequencing input was PBMCs.

Here the CDR3 reads CASSFRGADTQYF. Written as DNA, the CDR3 is TGTGCCAGCAGCTTCAGGGGTGCAGATACGCAGTATTTT. The genes are TRBV5-4 and TRBJ2-3, with a possible D match to TRBD1 (6 bases). Trimming left V 2 bases short and J 4 bases short, with 8 bases between. CDR1 is SGHNT, CDR2 YYREEE, per germline (reference sequence). CDR3 length: 13 residues. The variable domain in full, completed from reference TRBV5-4 and TRBJ2-3, reads ETGVTQSPTHLIKTRGQQVTLRCSSQSGHNTVSWYQQALGQGPQFIFQYYREEENGRGNFPPRFSGLQFPNYSSELNVNALELDDSALYLCASSFRGADTQYFGPGTRLTVL.